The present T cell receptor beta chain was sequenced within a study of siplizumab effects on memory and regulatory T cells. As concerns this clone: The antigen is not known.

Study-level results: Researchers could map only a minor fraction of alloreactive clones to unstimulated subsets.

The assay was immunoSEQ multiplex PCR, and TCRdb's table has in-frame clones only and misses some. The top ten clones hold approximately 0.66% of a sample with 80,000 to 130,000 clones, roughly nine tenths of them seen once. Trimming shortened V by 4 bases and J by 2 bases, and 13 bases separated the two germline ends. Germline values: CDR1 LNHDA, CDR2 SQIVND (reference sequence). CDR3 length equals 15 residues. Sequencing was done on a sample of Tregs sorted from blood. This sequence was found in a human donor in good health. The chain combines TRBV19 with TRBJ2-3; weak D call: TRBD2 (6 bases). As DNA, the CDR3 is TGTGCCAGTAGTACTTATAGCGGAGTCACAGATACGCAGTATTTT. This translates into CASSTYSGVTDTQYF.